The TCR beta chain under discussion was sequenced for a study of T cells in Graves' hyperthyroidism and ophthalmopathy. Background on the study: It was at initial diagnosis, before any treatment, that peripheral blood was collected.

Note on this clonotype: Its target is not known.

Findings of the study overall: Expanded thyroid clonotypes (above 0.001) were mostly also found in blood. Stable hyperthyroidism was separated from ophthalmopathy by a model based on 13 V-J features.

Amplification of TCR beta CDR3 regions was performed using RNA transcripts as template. The study used the HTBI primer set for a first-round RT-PCR of the TCR CDR3. TCRdb processed the multiplex PCR reads anew with MiXCR; each CDR3 protein has one entry. The sample lists about 840,000 distinct CDR3 sequences; 38% were seen once. Fresh peripheral blood, approximately 9.6 ml, yielded the PBMCs. The receptor's source is a man aged 18 to 35 with Graves' hyperthyroidism. Sequencing was carried out using blood.

This CDR3 reads CASSQISDPNTGELFF. The CDR3 coding sequence is TGTGCCAGCAGCCAAATTAGCGACCCAAACACCGGGGAGCTGTTTTTT. V usage is TRBV7-8 and J usage is TRBJ2-2, with D tentatively TRBD2 (5 bases). The CDR3 length is 16 residues. The germline CDR1 and CDR2 sequences are SGHVS and FQNEAQ. The ends were cut back, 5 bases at V and 2 bases at J, with 15 bases in the middle.